Sequencing of this T cell receptor (beta chain) was carried out in a study of vaccination and CD4 T cells after COVID-19. Scientists ran DNA taken from cultured CD4+ T cells through the Oncomine TCR Beta short-read assay for sequencing. One entry per CDR3 protein results from TCRdb running MiXCR on the PCR reads. The sample lists more than 10,000 distinct CDR3 sequences, roughly half occurring once. On this clonotype itself: Its antigen is unidentified.

Treatment indicated: roughly 11-day PBMC culture with coronavirus spike peptide pools or control peptides (ViraFEST assay). The CDR3 spans 12 residues. Germline V gene data show CDR1 as SGHAT and CDR2 as FQNNGV. V was cut by 4 bases and J by 5 bases, with 8 bases left in between. The sequenced sample consisted of CD4+ T cells from blood, cultured in vitro. This chain joins TRBV11-2 and TRBJ2-5; D ambiguous. This receptor was identified in a human donor who had recovered from COVID-19. Here the CDR3 DNA reads TGTGCCAGCAGCTCAGGTGGGGAGACCCAGTACTTC. Amino acid sequence: CASSSGGETQYF.